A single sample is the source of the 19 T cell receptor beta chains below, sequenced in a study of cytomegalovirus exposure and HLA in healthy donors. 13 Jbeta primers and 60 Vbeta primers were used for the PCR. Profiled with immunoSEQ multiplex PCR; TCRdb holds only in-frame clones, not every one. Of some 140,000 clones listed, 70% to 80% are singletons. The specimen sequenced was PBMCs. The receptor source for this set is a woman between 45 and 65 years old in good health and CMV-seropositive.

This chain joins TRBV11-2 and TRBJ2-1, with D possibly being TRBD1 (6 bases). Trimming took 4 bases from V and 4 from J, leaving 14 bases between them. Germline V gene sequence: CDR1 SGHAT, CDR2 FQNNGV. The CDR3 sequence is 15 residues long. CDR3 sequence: CASSWTDPSYNEQFF. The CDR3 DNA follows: TGTGCCAGCAGCTGGACAGATCCTTCTTACAATGAGCAGTTCTTC. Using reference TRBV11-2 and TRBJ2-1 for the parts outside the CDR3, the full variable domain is EAGVAQSPRYKIIEKRQSVAFWCNPISGHATLYWYQQILGQGPKLLIQFQNNGVVDDSQLPKDRFSAERLKGVDSTLKIQPAKLEDSAVYLCASSWTDPSYNEQFFGPGTRLTVL.

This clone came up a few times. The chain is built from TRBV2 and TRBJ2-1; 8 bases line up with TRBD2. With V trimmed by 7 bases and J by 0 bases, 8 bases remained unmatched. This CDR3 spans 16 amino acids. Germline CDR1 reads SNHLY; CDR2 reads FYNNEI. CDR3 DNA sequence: TGTGCCAGCAAACAATTAGCGGGGAGCTCCTACAATGAGCAGTTCTTC. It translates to CASKQLAGSSYNEQFF.

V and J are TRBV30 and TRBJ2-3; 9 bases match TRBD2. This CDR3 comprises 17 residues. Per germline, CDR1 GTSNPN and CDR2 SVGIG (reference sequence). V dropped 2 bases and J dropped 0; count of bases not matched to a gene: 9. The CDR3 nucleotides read TGTGCCTGGAGTCCTCTACCTAGCGGGGTTAGCACAGATACGCAGTATTTT. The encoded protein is CAWSPLPSGVSTDTQYF.

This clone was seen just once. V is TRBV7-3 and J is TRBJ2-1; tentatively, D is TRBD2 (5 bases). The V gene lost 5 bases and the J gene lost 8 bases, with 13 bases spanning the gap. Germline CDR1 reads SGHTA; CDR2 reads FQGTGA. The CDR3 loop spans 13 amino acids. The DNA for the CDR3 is TGTGCCAGCAGCATGGACTTGCCTGATGAGCAGTTCTTC. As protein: CASSMDLPDEQFF.

The CDR3 DNA is TGTGCCAGCGCAGGTGGCCCAACGCAAAACCCCTACAATGAGCAGTTCTTC. Amino acid sequence: CASAGGPTQNPYNEQFF. The V gene is TRBV5-4, the J gene TRBJ2-1; no clear D gene. From germline, CDR1 is SGHNT and CDR2 YYREEE (reference sequence). The V end lost 7 bases, the J end lost 2 bases, and 22 bases lay between the germline ends. The length of the CDR3 is 17 residues.

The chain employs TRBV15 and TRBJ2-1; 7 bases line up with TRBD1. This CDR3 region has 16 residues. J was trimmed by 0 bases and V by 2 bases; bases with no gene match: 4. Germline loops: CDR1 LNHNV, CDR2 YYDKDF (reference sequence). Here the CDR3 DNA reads TGTGCCACCAGCAGACAAACAGGGGCCTCCTACAATGAGCAGTTCTTC. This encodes CATSRQTGASYNEQFF.

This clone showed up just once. The CDR3, as DNA: TGTGCCAGCAGTGGGGGGGTTAGGGGGGGCCTTGAAGCTTTCTTT. The encoded protein is CASSGGVRGGLEAFF. The chain combines TRBV2 with TRBJ1-1, with a tentative D call TRBD1 (6 bases). The V gene lost 4 bases and the J gene lost 7 bases, with 19 bases spanning the gap. Germline-derived CDR1 and CDR2 are SNHLY and FYNNEI. This CDR3 region has 15 residues.

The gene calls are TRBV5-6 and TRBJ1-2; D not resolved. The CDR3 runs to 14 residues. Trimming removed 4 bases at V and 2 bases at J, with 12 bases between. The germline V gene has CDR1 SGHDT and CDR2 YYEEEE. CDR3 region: CASSPVSVNYGYTF. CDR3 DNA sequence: TGTGCCAGCAGCCCTGTGTCGGTGAACTATGGCTACACCTTC.

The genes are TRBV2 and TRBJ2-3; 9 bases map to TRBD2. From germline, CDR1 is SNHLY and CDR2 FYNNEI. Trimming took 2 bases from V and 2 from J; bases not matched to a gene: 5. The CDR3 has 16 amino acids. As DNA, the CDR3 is TGTGCCAGCAGTGAACCTCCTAGCGGGGCCACAGATACGCAGTATTTT. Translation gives CASSEPPSGATDTQYF.

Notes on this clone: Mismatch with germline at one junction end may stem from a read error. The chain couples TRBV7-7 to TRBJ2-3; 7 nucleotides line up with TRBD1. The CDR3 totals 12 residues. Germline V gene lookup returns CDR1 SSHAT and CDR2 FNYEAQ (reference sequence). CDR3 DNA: TGTGCTAGCAGTTCCCCGGGGACAGAGCAGTATTTT. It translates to CASSSPGTEQYF.

The CDR3 reads CASSLAGGLYNEQFF. The CDR3, as DNA: TGCGCCAGCAGCTTGGCGGGGGGGCTTTACAATGAGCAGTTCTTC. The chain links TRBV5-1 to TRBJ2-1, with TRBD2 identical over 8 bases. The ends lost 0 bases at V and 4 bases at J; junction bases unmatched: 3. CDR1 is SGHRS, CDR2 YFSETQ, per germline. The CDR3 runs 15 residues.

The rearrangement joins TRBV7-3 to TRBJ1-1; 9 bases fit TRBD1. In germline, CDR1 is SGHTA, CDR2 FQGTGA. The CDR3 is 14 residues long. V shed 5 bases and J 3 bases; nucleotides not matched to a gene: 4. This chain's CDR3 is CASSIDRGDTEAFF. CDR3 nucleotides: TGTGCCAGCAGCATCGACAGGGGGGACACTGAAGCTTTCTTT.

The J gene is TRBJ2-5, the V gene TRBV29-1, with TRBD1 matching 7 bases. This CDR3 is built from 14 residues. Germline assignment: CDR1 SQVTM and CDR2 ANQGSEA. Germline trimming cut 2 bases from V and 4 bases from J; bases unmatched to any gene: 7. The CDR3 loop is CSVERSTGIETQYF. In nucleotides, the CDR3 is TGCAGCGTTGAACGCTCGACAGGGATAGAGACCCAGTACTTC.

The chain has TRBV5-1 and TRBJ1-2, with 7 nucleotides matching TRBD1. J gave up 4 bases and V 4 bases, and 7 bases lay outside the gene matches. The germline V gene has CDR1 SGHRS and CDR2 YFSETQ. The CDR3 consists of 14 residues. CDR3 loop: CASSLTGTAYGYTF. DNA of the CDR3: TGCGCCAGCAGCCTGACCGGGACAGCCTATGGCTACACCTTC.

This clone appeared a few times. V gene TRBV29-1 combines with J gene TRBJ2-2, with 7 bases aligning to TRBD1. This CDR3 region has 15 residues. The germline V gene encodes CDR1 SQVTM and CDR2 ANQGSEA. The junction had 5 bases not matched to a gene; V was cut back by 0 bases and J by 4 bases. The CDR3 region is CSVEEGRGSTGELFF. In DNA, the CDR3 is TGCAGCGTTGAAGAGGGCAGGGGGAGCACCGGGGAGCTGTTTTTT.

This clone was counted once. CDR3 loop: CASSVALGTRHSPLHF. Here the CDR3 DNA reads TGTGCCAGCAGCGTAGCTTTGGGGACAAGACATTCACCCCTCCACTTT. The chain has TRBV9 and TRBJ1-6; D might be TRBD1 (6 bases). The CDR3 totals 16 residues. V lost 0 bases to trimming and J lost 8 bases, with 15 bases between them. Germline-derived CDR1 and CDR2 are SGDLS and YYNGEE. The variable domain in full, completed from reference TRBV9 and TRBJ1-6, reads DSGVTQTPKHLITATGQRVTLRCSPRSGDLSVYWYQQSLDQGLQFLIQYYNGEERAKGNILERFSAQQFPDLHSELNLSSLELGDSALYFCASSVALGTRHSPLHFGNGTRLTVT.

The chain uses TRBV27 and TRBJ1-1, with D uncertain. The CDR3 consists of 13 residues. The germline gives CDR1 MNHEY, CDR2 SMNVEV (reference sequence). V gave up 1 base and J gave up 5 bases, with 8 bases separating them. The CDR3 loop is CASSLLPGTEAFF. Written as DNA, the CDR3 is TGTGCCAGCAGTTTATTACCGGGGACTGAAGCTTTCTTT.

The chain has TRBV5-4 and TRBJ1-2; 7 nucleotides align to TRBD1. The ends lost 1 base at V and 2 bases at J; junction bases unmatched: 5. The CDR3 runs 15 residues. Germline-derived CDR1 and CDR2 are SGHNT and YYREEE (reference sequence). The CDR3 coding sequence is TGTGCCAGCAGCTTGCAGACAGGGAAAAACTATGGCTACACCTTC. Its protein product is CASSLQTGKNYGYTF.

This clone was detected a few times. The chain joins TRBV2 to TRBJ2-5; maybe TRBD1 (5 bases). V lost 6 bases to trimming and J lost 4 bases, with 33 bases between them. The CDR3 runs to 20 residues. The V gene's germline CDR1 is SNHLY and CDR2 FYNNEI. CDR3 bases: TGTGCCAGCAGCCCTAGAAAGGTCCTCTGGGGCAGGTTTTATTCAGAGACCCAGTACTTC. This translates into CASSPRKVLWGRFYSETQYF.